These T cell receptor beta chains were read from a single sample in a study of OX40 agonist ivuxolimab in advanced cancers. Profiling relied on immunoSEQ multiplex PCR, and the TCRdb table lists in-frame clones only, not all of them. The sample includes roughly 80,000 clones, 90% to 95% seen only once; the top ten take 0.55% to 0.8%. The sample consisted of CD4+ or CD8+ T cells sorted from blood, taken in a trial of the OX40 agonist ivuxolimab. The receptors originated from an adult with an advanced solid tumor such as melanoma, head and neck, liver or kidney cancer. Each CDR3 is given with its conserved first and last residue. The order of the fields is D gene, clone size, V gene, J gene, CDR3 protein, CDR3 DNA. The D gene is left open where the match is weak. Not every row has a clone size; where given, it reads once, few, many or a size class.

D gene: TRBD2
clone size: few
V gene: TRBV5-5
J gene: TRBJ2-5
CDR3 protein: CASSLEGGSGMETQYF
CDR3 DNA: TGTGCCAGCAGCTTGGAAGGTGGTAGCGGGATGGAGACCCAGTACTTC

D gene: TRBD2
clone size: few
V gene: TRBV25-1
J gene: TRBJ2-7
CDR3 protein: CASSPHGGVREQYF
CDR3 DNA: TGTGCCAGCAGTCCACATGGGGGGGTTCGGGAGCAGTACTTC

D gene: -
clone size: -
V gene: TRBV5-1
J gene: TRBJ1-4
CDR3 protein: CASSSGSLGNEKLFF
CDR3 DNA: TGCGCCAGCAGCTCAGGGTCGCTAGGAAATGAAAAACTGTTTTTT

D gene: -
clone size: -
V gene: TRBV5-1
J gene: TRBJ1-1
CDR3 protein: CASSLGVWNTEAFF
CDR3 DNA: TGCGCCAGCAGCTTGGGGGTTTGGAACACTGAAGCTTTCTTT

D gene: TRBD1
clone size: -
V gene: TRBV6-7
J gene: TRBJ1-4
CDR3 protein: CASSYEVKGALEKLFF
CDR3 DNA: TGTGCCAGCAGTTACGAAGTTAAGGGGGCTTTGGAAAAACTGTTTTTT

D gene: -
clone size: -
V gene: TRBV6-5
J gene: TRBJ2-5
CDR3 protein: CASSYSGKETQYF
CDR3 DNA: TGTGCCAGCAGTTACAGTGGGAAAGAGACCCAGTACTTC

D gene: -
clone size: -
V gene: TRBV2
J gene: TRBJ2-7
CDR3 protein: CASSEYHEQYF
CDR3 DNA: TGTGCCAGCAGTGAATATCACGAGCAGTACTTC

D gene: TRBD1
clone size: -
V gene: TRBV19
J gene: TRBJ1-5
CDR3 protein: CASSNRDRGLQPQHF
CDR3 DNA: TGTGCCAGTAGTAACAGGGACAGGGGGCTTCAGCCCCAGCATTTT

D gene: -
clone size: -
V gene: TRBV5-1
J gene: TRBJ2-7
CDR3 protein: CASSFAGDSYEQYF
CDR3 DNA: TGCGCCAGCAGCTTCGCAGGGGATTCCTACGAGCAGTACTTC

D gene: -
clone size: once
V gene: TRBV29-1
J gene: TRBJ1-2
CDR3 protein: CSVEVEGRYGYTF
CDR3 DNA: TGCAGCGTTGAAGTGGAAGGGCGCTATGGCTACACCTTC

D gene: TRBD1
clone size: -
V gene: TRBV4-3
J gene: TRBJ2-7
CDR3 protein: CASSQDRVSYEQYF
CDR3 DNA: TGCGCCAGCAGCCAGGACAGGGTCTCCTACGAGCAGTACTTC

D gene: -
clone size: -
V gene: TRBV7-7
J gene: TRBJ2-5
CDR3 protein: CASSRGQFEIMTQYF
CDR3 DNA: TGTGCTAGCAGCCGAGGACAGTTCGAGATAATGACCCAGTACTTC

D gene: TRBD1
clone size: -
V gene: TRBV4-3
J gene: TRBJ2-7
CDR3 protein: CASSQERQGNQQYF
CDR3 DNA: TGCGCCAGCAGCCAAGAGAGACAGGGGAACCAGCAGTACTTC

D gene: -
clone size: -
V gene: TRBV5-1
J gene: TRBJ2-1
CDR3 protein: CASSIGQFNEQFF
CDR3 DNA: TGCGCCAGCAGCATCGGACAGTTTAATGAGCAGTTCTTC

D gene: TRBD1
clone size: once
V gene: TRBV19
J gene: TRBJ2-2
CDR3 protein: CASSGTGNTGELFF
CDR3 DNA: TGTGCCAGTAGTGGGACAGGGAACACCGGGGAGCTGTTTTTT

D gene: -
clone size: -
V gene: TRBV6-1
J gene: TRBJ1-1
CDR3 protein: CASSELGGRGTEAFF
CDR3 DNA: TGTGCCAGCAGTGAATTGGGGGGTCGGGGTACTGAAGCTTTCTTT

D gene: TRBD2
clone size: -
V gene: TRBV7-2
J gene: TRBJ2-3
CDR3 protein: CASSSTVLAGVSDTQYF
CDR3 DNA: TGTGCCAGCAGCTCCACCGTCCTAGCGGGAGTTTCTGATACGCAGTATTTT

D gene: TRBD1
clone size: -
V gene: TRBV18
J gene: TRBJ1-5
CDR3 protein: CASSPTGGILTGNQPQHF
CDR3 DNA: TGTGCCAGCTCACCGACTGGTGGGATCCTGACAGGGAATCAGCCCCAGCATTTT

D gene: -
clone size: -
V gene: TRBV28
J gene: TRBJ2-3
CDR3 protein: CASGPYTQYF
CDR3 DNA: TGTGCCAGCGGCCCATATACGCAGTATTTT

D gene: TRBD1
clone size: -
V gene: TRBV7-9
J gene: TRBJ1-4
CDR3 protein: CASGPGQMTNEKLFF
CDR3 DNA: TGTGCCAGCGGACCGGGACAGATGACTAATGAAAAACTGTTTTTT

D gene: -
clone size: -
V gene: TRBV28
J gene: TRBJ1-3
CDR3 protein: CASSPLSGNTIYF
CDR3 DNA: TGTGCCAGCTCCCCCCTCTCTGGAAACACCATATATTTT

D gene: -
clone size: -
V gene: TRBV5-1
J gene: TRBJ2-1
CDR3 protein: CASSLGLVIASNEQFF
CDR3 DNA: TGCGCCAGCAGCTTGGGGCTGGTAATCGCCTCCAATGAGCAGTTCTTC

D gene: TRBD2
clone size: -
V gene: TRBV7-3
J gene: TRBJ2-5
CDR3 protein: CASSRSGSGETQYF
CDR3 DNA: TGTGCCAGCAGCCGGAGCGGGAGTGGGGAGACCCAGTACTTC

D gene: TRBD2
clone size: once
V gene: TRBV7-9
J gene: TRBJ2-1
CDR3 protein: CASSLEGTSGSDEQFF
CDR3 DNA: TGTGCCAGCAGCTTAGAGGGGACTAGCGGGAGCGATGAGCAGTTCTTC

D gene: TRBD1
clone size: -
V gene: TRBV27
J gene: TRBJ2-7
CDR3 protein: CASSQDRKAYEQYF
CDR3 DNA: TGTGCCAGCAGTCAGGACAGGAAAGCCTACGAGCAGTACTTC

D gene: -
clone size: -
V gene: TRBV19
J gene: TRBJ1-2
CDR3 protein: CASSLDSRYGYTF
CDR3 DNA: TGTGCCAGTAGCCTGGACAGTCGATATGGCTACACCTTC

D gene: TRBD2
clone size: -
V gene: TRBV5-6
J gene: TRBJ2-7
CDR3 protein: CASSFSGSSYYEQYF
CDR3 DNA: TGTGCCAGCAGCTTTAGCGGGAGTTCTTACTACGAGCAGTACTTC

D gene: TRBD1
clone size: -
V gene: TRBV2
J gene: TRBJ1-6
CDR3 protein: CASSRTGLFSPLHF
CDR3 DNA: TGTGCCAGCAGTAGGACAGGGCTTTTTTCACCCCTCCACTTT

D gene: TRBD2
clone size: -
V gene: TRBV18
J gene: TRBJ2-7
CDR3 protein: CASSPKGSGLGTYEQYF
CDR3 DNA: TGTGCCAGCTCACCAAAAGGATCGGGACTAGGGACCTACGAGCAGTACTTC